This T cell receptor beta chain is from a study of blood T cell repertoires in COVID-19. As for the study in general: COVID-19 samples, acute and convalescent, were from the United States, Italy and Spain.

In the original analysis: Nucleated cell counts were estimated from reference gene primer amplification. Libraries were prepared by immunoSEQ multiplex PCR; TCRdb keeps only in-frame clonotypes and omits some of them. V and J calls plus clone size are reproduced from that table; the DNA served to infer D and trimming. Here the sample spans some 180,000 clones, 75% to 90% being singletons. The V gene's germline CDR1 is MNHEY and CDR2 SVGAGI. The length of the CDR3 is 15 residues. Trimming removed 4 bases from V and 4 bases from J; junction bases left unmatched: 9. The sample comprised peripheral blood. This sequence originates from a woman aged 55-69 years with acute or convalescent COVID-19. The V call is TRBV6-5, the J call TRBJ1-2, with TRBD1 matching over 7 bases. The CDR3 region has the DNA TGTGCCAGCAGTTTCCGACAGGGTAGAATCTATGGCTACACCTTC. This gives the protein CASSFRQGRIYGYTF.